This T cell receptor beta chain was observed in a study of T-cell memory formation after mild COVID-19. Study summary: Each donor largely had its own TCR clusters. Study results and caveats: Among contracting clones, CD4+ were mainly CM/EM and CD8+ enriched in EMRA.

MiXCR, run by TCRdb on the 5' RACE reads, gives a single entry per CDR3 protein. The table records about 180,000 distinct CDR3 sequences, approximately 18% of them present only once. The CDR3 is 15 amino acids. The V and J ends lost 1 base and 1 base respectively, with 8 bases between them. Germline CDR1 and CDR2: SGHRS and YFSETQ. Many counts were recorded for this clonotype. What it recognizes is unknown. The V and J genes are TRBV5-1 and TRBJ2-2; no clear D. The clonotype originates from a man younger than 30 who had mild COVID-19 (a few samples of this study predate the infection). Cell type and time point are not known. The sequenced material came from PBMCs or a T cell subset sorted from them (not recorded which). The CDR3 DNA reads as TGCGCCAGCAGCTTGAGGGCCTTGAACACCGGGGAGCTGTTTTTT. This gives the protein CASSLRALNTGELFF.